This record looks at one T cell receptor (beta chain) sequence and its context. The antigen is undetermined. This record belongs to a study of post-analysis software for immune sequencing data. General study findings and limits: About five TRBV segments were more frequent in patients than controls; TRBV5-6, TRBV5-1 and TRBV20-1 belonged to this group. When compared against controls, multiple sclerosis patients showed significantly lower normalized Chao1 diversity.

Presence of unique molecular identifiers characterized the TCR beta cDNA libraries. cDNA molecules numbering approximately 500,000 came from roughly 1.1 to 9.2 million T cells. MiXCR was run by TCRdb on the PCR reads, yielding one entry per CDR3 protein. This table has about 460,000 distinct CDR3 sequences, over 35% appearing once. The CDR3 has 19 residues. Looked up from germline, CDR1 is DFQATT and CDR2 is SNEGSKA (reference sequence). With V trimmed by 5 bases and J by 2 bases, 14 bases remained unmatched. Source material: blood. The TCR originated in a girl aged 10 to 17 with multiple sclerosis. V gene TRBV20-1 combines with J gene TRBJ2-4, with 14 nucleotides matching TRBD2. This CDR3 reads CSAYTGLAGVIETKNIQYF. The CDR3 DNA sequence: TGCAGTGCTTATACGGGACTAGCGGGAGTGATTGAAACCAAAAACATTCAGTACTTC.